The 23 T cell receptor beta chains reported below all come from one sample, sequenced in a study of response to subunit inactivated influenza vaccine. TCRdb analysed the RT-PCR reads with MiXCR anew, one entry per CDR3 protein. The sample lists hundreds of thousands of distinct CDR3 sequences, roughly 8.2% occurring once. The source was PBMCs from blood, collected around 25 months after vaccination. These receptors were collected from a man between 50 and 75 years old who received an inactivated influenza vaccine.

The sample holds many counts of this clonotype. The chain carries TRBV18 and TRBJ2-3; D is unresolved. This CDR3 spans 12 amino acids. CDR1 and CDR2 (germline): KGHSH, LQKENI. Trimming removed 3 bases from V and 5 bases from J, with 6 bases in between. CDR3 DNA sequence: TGTGCCAGCTCACCCAATCAAGATACGCAGTATTTT. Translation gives CASSPNQDTQYF.

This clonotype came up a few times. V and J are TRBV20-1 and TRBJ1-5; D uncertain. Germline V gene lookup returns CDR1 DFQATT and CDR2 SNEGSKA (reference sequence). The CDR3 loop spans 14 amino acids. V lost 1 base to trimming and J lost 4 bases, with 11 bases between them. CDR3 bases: TGCAGTGCTAGAGCGATTCAGGCTAATCAGCCCCAGCATTTT. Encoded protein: CSARAIQANQPQHF.

DNA of the CDR3: TGTGCCAGCAGCGTACGCGGGAGGTTCAGCACAGATACGCAGTATTTT. Translated, it gives CASSVRGRFSTDTQYF. V usage is TRBV3-1 and J usage is TRBJ2-3; TRBD2 aligns across 8 bases. This CDR3 comprises 16 residues. Germline CDR1 LGHDT, CDR2 YNNKEL (reference sequence). V gave up 5 bases and J gave up 0 bases; unmatched junction bases: 7.

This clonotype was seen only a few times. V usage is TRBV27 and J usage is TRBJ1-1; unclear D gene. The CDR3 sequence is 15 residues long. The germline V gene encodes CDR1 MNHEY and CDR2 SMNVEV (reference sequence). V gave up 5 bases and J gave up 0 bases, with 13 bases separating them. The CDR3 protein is CASSPLEWVNTEAFF. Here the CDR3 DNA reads TGTGCCAGCAGTCCGCTGGAGTGGGTGAACACTGAAGCTTTCTTT.

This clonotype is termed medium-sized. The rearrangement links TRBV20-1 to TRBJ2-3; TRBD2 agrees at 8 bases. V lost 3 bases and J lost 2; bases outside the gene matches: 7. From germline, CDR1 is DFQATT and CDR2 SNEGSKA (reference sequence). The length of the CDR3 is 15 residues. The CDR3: CSASISGEFTDTQYF. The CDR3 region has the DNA TGCAGTGCTAGTATTAGCGGGGAATTCACAGATACGCAGTATTTT.

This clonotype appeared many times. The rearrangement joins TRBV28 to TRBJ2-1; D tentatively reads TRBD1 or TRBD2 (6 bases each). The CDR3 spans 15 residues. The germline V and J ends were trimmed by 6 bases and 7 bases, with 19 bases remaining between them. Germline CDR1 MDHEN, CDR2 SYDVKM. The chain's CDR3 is CASRTGGARGNEQFF. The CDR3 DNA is TGTGCCAGCAGAACCGGGGGCGCCAGAGGTAATGAGCAGTTCTTC. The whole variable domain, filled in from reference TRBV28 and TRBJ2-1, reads DVKVTQSSRYLVKRTGEKVFLECVQDMDHENMFWYRQDPGLGLRLIYFSYDVKMKEKGDIPEGYSVSREKKERFSLILESASTNQTSMYLCASRTGGARGNEQFFGPGTRLTVL.

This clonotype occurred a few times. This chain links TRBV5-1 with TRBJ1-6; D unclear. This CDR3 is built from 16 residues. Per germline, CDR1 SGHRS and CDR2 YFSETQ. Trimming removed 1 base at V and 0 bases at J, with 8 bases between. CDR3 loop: CASSLQESSYNSPLHF. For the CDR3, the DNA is TGCGCCAGCAGCTTGCAAGAGAGCTCCTATAATTCACCCCTCCACTTT.

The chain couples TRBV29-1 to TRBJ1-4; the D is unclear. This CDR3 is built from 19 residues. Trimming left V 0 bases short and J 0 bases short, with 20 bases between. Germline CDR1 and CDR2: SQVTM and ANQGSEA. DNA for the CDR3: TGCAGCGTTGAAGACTGGGCAGACGGAACCCCTGCAACTAATGAAAAACTGTTTTTT. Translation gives CSVEDWADGTPATNEKLFF. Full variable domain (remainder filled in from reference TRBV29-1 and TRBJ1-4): SAVISQKPSRDICQRGTSLTIQCQVDSQVTMMFWYRQQPGQSLTLIATANQGSEATYESGFVIDKFPISRPNLTFSTLTVSNMSPEDSSIYLCSVEDWADGTPATNEKLFFGSGTQLSVL.

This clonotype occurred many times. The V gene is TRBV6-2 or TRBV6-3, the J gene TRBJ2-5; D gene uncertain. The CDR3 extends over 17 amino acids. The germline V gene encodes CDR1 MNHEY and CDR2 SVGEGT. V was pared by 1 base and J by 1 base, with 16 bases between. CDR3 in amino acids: CASSYWLDGEFQETQYF. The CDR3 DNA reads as TGTGCCAGCAGTTACTGGCTCGACGGAGAATTCCAAGAGACCCAGTACTTC.

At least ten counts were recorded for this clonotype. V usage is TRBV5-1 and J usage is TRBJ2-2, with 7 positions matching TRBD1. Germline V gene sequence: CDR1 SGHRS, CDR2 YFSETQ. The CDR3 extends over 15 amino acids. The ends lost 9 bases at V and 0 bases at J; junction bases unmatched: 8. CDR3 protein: CATRKTGTNTGELFF. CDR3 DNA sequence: TGCGCCACCCGGAAGACAGGGACGAACACCGGGGAGCTGTTTTTT.

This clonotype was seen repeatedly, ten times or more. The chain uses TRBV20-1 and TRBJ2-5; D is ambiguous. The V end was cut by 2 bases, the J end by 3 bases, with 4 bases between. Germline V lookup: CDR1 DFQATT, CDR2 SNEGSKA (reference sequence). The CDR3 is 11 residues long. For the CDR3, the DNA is TGCAGTGCTAGACAAGAAGAGACCCAGTACTTC. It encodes CSARQEETQYF.

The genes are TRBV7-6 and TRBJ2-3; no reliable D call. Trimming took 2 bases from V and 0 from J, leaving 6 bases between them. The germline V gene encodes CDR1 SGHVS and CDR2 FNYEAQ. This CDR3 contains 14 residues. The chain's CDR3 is CASSLQTSTDTQYF. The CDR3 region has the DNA TGTGCCAGCAGCTTACAGACTAGCACAGATACGCAGTATTTT.

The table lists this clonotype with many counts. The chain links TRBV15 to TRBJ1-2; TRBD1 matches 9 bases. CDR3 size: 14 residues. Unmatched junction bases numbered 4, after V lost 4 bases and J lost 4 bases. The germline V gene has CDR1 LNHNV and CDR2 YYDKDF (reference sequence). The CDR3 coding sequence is TGTGCCACCAGCATCCAGACAGGGGGCTATGGCTACACCTTC. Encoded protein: CATSIQTGGYGYTF.

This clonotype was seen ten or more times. CDR3: CSVKTGAYGYTF. CDR3 sequence (DNA): TGCAGTGTTAAGACAGGGGCCTATGGCTACACCTTC. The chain combines TRBV20-1 with TRBJ1-2; 8 nucleotides match TRBD1. CDR3 length equals 12 residues. The germline gives CDR1 DFQATT, CDR2 SNEGSKA (reference sequence). Trimming removed 7 bases from V and 4 bases from J; junction bases left unmatched: 5.

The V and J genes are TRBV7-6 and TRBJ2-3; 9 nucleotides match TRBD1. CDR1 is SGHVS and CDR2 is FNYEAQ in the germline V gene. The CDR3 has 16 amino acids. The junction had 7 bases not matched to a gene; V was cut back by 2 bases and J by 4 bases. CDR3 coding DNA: TGTGCCAGCAGCTTAAGGCTGGGACAGGGTGCAGATACGCAGTATTTT. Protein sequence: CASSLRLGQGADTQYF.

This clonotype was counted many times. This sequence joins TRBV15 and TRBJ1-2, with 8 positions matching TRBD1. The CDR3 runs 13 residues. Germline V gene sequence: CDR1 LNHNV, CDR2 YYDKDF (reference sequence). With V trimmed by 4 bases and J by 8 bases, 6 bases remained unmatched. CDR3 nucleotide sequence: TGTGCCACCAGCAACCCGACAGGGGCCGGCTACACCTTC. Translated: CATSNPTGAGYTF.

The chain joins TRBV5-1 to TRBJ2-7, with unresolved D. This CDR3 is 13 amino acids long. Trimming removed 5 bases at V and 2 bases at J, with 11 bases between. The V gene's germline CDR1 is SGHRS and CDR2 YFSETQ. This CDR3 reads CASRVQQTYEQYF. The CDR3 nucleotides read TGCGCCAGCAGAGTGCAGCAAACCTACGAGCAGTACTTC.

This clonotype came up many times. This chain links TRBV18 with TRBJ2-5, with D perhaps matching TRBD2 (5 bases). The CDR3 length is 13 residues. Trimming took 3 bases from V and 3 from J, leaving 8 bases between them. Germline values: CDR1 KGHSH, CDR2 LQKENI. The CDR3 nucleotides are TGTGCCAGCTCACCTCGGGGTGAAGAGACCCAGTACTTC. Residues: CASSPRGEETQYF. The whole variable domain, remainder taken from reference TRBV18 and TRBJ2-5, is NAGVMQNPRHLVRRRGQEARLRCSPMKGHSHVYWYRQLPEEGLKFMVYLQKENIIDESGMPKERFSAEFPKEGPSILRIQQVVRGDSAAYFCASSPRGEETQYFGPGTRLLVL.

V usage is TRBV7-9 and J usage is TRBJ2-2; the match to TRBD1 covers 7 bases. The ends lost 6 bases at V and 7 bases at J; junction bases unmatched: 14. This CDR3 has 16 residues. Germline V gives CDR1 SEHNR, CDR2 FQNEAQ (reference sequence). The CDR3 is CASSQSDRVLGGELFF. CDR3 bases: TGTGCCAGCAGTCAATCCGACAGGGTTCTTGGCGGGGAGCTGTTTTTT.

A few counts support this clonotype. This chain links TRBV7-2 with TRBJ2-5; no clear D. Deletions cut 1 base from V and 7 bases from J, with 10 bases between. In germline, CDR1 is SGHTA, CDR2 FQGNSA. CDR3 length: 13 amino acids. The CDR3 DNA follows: TGTGCCAGCAGCTTAGGGGGAACGGGGACCCAGTACTTC. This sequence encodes CASSLGGTGTQYF.

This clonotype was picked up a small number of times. The CDR3 DNA is TGTGCCAGCAGAATGACAGGGTCCACAGATACGCAGTATTTT. Protein product: CASRMTGSTDTQYF. This rearrangement joins TRBV12-3 or TRBV12-4 to TRBJ2-3, with TRBD1 matching over 7 bases. V shed 6 bases and J 2 bases; nucleotides not matched to a gene: 5. This CDR3 region has 14 residues.

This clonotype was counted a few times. The CDR3 bases are TGTGCCAGCTCACCACGAAGTCAGGGAAATAATCAGCCCCAGCATTTT. It is translated as CASSPRSQGNNQPQHF. The rearrangement uses TRBV18 and TRBJ1-5; possible D gene TRBD1, 5 bases. The germline V gene has CDR1 KGHSH and CDR2 LQKENI. The CDR3 consists of 16 residues. V lost 1 base and J lost 4, with 14 bases in between.

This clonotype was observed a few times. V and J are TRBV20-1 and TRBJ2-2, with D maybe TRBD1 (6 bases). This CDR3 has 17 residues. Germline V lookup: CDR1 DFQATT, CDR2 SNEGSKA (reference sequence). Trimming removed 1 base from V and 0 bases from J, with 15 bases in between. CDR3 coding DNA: TGCAGTGCTAGAGGATTTGGGGACAAAACGAACACCGGGGAGCTGTTTTTT. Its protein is CSARGFGDKTNTGELFF.